Sequencing of this T cell receptor beta chain was carried out in a study of T cells in Graves' hyperthyroidism and ophthalmopathy. CDR3 size: 18 residues. CDR1 and CDR2 (germline): SGHRS, YFSETQ. Amplification of TCR beta CDR3 regions was performed using RNA transcripts as template. The HTBI primer set served for first-round RT-PCR of the TCR CDR3. In TCRdb, the multiplex PCR reads were re-called with MiXCR into one record per CDR3 protein. This table holds approximately 710,000 distinct CDR3 sequences, 17% found once. Note on this clonotype: One end of the junction is discordant with germline, which a read error may explain.

Sequencing was performed on blood. The V call is TRBV5-1, the J call TRBJ2-1; 14 bases match TRBD2. This receptor was taken from a man aged 45 to 65 with Graves' hyperthyroidism. The CDR3 reads CASSLGVGLAGAYNGQFF. CDR3 DNA: TGCGCCAGCAGCTTGGGCGTGGGACTAGCGGGGGCCTACAATGGGCAGTTCTTC. The full variable domain, completed using reference TRBV5-1 and TRBJ2-1, is KAGVTQTPRYLIKTRGQQVTLSCSPISGHRSVSWYQQTPGQGLQFLFEYFSETQRNKGNFPGRFSGRQFSNSRSEMNVSTLELGDSALYLCASSLGVGLAGAYNGQFFGPGTRLTVL.